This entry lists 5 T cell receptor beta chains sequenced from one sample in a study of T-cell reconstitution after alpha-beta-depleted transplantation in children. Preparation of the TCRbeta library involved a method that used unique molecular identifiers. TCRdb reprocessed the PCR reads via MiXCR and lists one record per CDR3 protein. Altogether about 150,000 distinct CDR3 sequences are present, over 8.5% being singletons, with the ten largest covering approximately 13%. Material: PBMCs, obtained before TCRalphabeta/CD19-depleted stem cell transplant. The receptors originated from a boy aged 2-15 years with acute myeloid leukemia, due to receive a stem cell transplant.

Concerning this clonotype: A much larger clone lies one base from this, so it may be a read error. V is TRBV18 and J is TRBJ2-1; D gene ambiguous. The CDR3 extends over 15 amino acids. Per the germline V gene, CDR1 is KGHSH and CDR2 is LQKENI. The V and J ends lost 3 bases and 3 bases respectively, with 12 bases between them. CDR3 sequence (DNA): TGTGCCAGCTCACCCGAACAGATCTGCTACAATGAGCAGTTCTTC. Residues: CASSPEQICYNEQFF.

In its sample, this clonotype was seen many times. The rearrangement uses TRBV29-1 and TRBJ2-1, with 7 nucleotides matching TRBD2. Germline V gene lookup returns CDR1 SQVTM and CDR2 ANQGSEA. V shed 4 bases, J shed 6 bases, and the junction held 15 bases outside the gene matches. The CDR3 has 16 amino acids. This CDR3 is CSVGVLSLAAFNEQFF. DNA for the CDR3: TGCAGCGTTGGTGTTTTGAGTCTAGCGGCCTTCAATGAGCAGTTCTTC.

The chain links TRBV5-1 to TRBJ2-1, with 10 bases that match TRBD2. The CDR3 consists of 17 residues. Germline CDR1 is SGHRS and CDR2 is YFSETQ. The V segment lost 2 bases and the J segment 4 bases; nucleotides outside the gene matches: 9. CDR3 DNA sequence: TGCGCCAGCAGCTTTGGGAGCGGGGGGGTAGGTTACAATGAGCAGTTCTTC. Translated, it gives CASSFGSGGVGYNEQFF.

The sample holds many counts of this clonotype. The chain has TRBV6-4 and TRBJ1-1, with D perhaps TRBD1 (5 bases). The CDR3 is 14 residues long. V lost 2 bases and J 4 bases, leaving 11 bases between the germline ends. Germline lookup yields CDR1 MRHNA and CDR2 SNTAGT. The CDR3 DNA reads TGTGCCAGCAGTGACGTTTGGGGGAGCACTGAAGCTTTCTTT. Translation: CASSDVWGSTEAFF.

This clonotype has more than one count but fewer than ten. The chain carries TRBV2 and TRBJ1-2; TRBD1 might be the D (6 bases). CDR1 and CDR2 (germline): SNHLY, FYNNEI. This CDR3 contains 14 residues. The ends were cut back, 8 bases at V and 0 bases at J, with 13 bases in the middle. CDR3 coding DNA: TGTGCCAGCCGGTCCGGGACAACTAACTATGGCTACACCTTC. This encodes CASRSGTTNYGYTF.